In its sample, the clone carrying this T cell receptor (beta chain) was seen a few times. The antigen is unknown. In TCRdb, the RT-PCR reads were re-called with MiXCR into one record per CDR3 protein. The table records 700,000 to 900,000 distinct CDR3 sequences, 21% of them present only once. This record comes from a study of response to subunit inactivated influenza vaccine. Study findings and constraints: It was the authors' suggestion that each seasonal influenza vaccination recruits few new T cells.

This CDR3 is built from 13 residues. From germline, CDR1 is MNHEY and CDR2 SMNVEV (reference sequence). Trimming cost V 3 bases and J 7 bases, with 10 bases left between them. Sequenced material: PBMCs from blood, taken 5 to 6 days after vaccination. The TCR sequence derives from a man aged 50 or older who received an inactivated influenza vaccine. The chain has TRBV27 and TRBJ2-1; D remains unclear. The CDR3 DNA reads TGTGCCAGCAGTTTTGGCTTATCGAATGAGCAGTTCTTC. Its protein product is CASSFGLSNEQFF.